The 11 T cell receptor beta chains below all came from one sample that was sequenced in a study of neoadjuvant nivolumab and ipilimumab in lung cancer. Measured with immunoSEQ multiplex PCR; TCRdb has only the in-frame clones, and not every one. Of about 6,500 clones in the sample, roughly 83% were seen once. This material consisted of tumor tissue, taken after neoadjuvant nivolumab, alone or with ipilimumab, at or shortly before surgery. The receptors come from an adult with non-small cell lung cancer.

V usage is TRBV5-1 and J usage is TRBJ1-1; 8 nucleotides align to TRBD1. The CDR3 runs 14 residues. J gave up 5 bases and V 4 bases, and 7 bases lay outside the gene matches. CDR1 and CDR2 (germline): SGHRS, YFSETQ. The CDR3 DNA sequence: TGCGCCAGCAGCCCCAATACAGGGGGAACTGAAGCTTTCTTT. Its protein product is CASSPNTGGTEAFF.

V usage is TRBV9 and J usage is TRBJ2-2; the match to TRBD1 covers 8 bases. The trim removed 3 bases at V and 1 base at J, leaving 5 bases unmatched. The CDR3 has 16 amino acids. Germline V lookup: CDR1 SGDLS, CDR2 YYNGEE. This CDR3 reads CASSARQGMNTGELFF. The CDR3 DNA reads as TGTGCCAGCAGCGCACGACAGGGGATGAACACCGGGGAGCTGTTTTTT.

This chain connects TRBV10-3 to TRBJ2-1; the D call may be TRBD1 or TRBD2 (6 bases each). The CDR3 is 14 amino acids. V lost 4 bases and J 3 bases, leaving 10 bases between the germline ends. The germline V gene has CDR1 ENHRY and CDR2 SYGVKD. The CDR3, as DNA: TGTGCCATCAGTGCGGAGGGGGGCTACAATGAGCAGTTCTTC. Its translation: CAISAEGGYNEQFF.

CDR3 residues: CAISFQGGTYEQYF. The CDR3, as DNA: TGTGCCATCAGTTTCCAGGGTGGGACCTACGAGCAGTACTTC. J is TRBJ2-7 and V is TRBV10-3, with a weak D call TRBD1 (5 bases). Trimming cost V 5 bases and J 2 bases, with 13 bases left between them. This CDR3 has 14 amino acids. In germline, CDR1 is ENHRY, CDR2 SYGVKD.

By frequency in the sample, this clone is large (0.1 to 1%). This chain uses TRBV5-5 with TRBJ1-2; 8 bases are shared with TRBD1. The V gene's germline CDR1 is SGHKS and CDR2 YYEKEE (reference sequence). Unmatched junction bases numbered 7, after V lost 4 bases and J lost 8 bases. CDR3 length: 13 amino acids. CDR3 sequence reads: CASSPGGAGGYTF. The CDR3 DNA sequence: TGTGCCAGCAGCCCAGGGGGCGCGGGAGGCTACACCTTC.

This clone was picked up one time. The chain is built from TRBV5-6 and TRBJ1-2, with D possibly being TRBD1 (6 bases). This CDR3 has 17 residues. V lost 3 bases and J lost 4, with 22 bases in between. Per the germline V gene, CDR1 is SGHDT and CDR2 is YYEEEE. CDR3 loop: CASSWPPPTGTRYGYTF. The DNA for the CDR3 is TGTGCCAGCAGCTGGCCCCCTCCAACAGGGACCCGCTATGGCTACACCTTC.

V gene TRBV2 combines with J gene TRBJ2-1; D gene uncertain. Deletions cut 7 bases from V and 6 bases from J, with 16 bases between. This CDR3 has 14 amino acids. Germline CDR1 is SNHLY and CDR2 is FYNNEI. CDR3 bases: TGTGCCAGCACCACAGACGCGGCCAGCAATGAGCAGTTCTTC. As protein: CASTTDAASNEQFF.

The J gene is TRBJ1-1, the V gene TRBV18; D is undetermined. The V gene lost 3 bases and the J gene lost 5 bases, with 16 bases spanning the gap. CDR1 and CDR2 (germline): KGHSH, LQKENI. CDR3 length: 15 residues. The CDR3 here is CASSPTSEARTEAFF. CDR3 in DNA: TGTGCCAGCTCACCGACCTCGGAGGCGCGGACTGAAGCTTTCTTT.

J is TRBJ1-6 and V is TRBV9; D unresolved. Trimming shortened V by 4 bases and J by 6 bases, and 11 bases separated the two germline ends. This CDR3 has 14 residues. Germline V CDR1 and CDR2: SGDLS, YYNGEE. The CDR3 is CASSRASGNSPLHF. In DNA, the CDR3 is TGTGCCAGCAGCCGGGCCTCCGGTAATTCACCCCTCCACTTT. The variable domain in full, with the rest retrieved from reference TRBV9 and TRBJ1-6, is DSGVTQTPKHLITATGQRVTLRCSPRSGDLSVYWYQQSLDQGLQFLIQYYNGEERAKGNILERFSAQQFPDLHSELNLSSLELGDSALYFCASSRASGNSPLHFGNGTRLTVT.

The genes are TRBV21-1 and TRBJ1-4; TRBD1 is the table's D call, not checked against the DNA. TRBV21-1 is assigned pseudogene status. The CDR3 is made up of 14 amino acids. This CDR3 reads CASSLQGANEKLFF. As DNA, the CDR3 is TGTGCCAGCAGCCTACAGGGTGCTAATGAAAAACTGTTTTTT.

The genes are TRBV5-1 and TRBJ1-6; the match to TRBD1 covers 7 bases. Trimming removed 1 base from V and 5 bases from J; junction bases left unmatched: 3. The CDR3 contains 15 residues. Germline V lookup: CDR1 SGHRS, CDR2 YFSETQ. CDR3 sequence (DNA): TGCGCCAGCAGCTTGCAGGGGACAGATAATTCACCCCTCCACTTT. Encoded protein: CASSLQGTDNSPLHF.